The clone carrying this TCR beta chain was detected many times. What it binds is unknown. The sample is drawn from a study of human T cells and chemical hapten exposure. Study-level information: In the sensitization step, 2% DPC was placed on approximately 2 cm by approximately 2 cm of upper inner arm skin. The study's findings and limits: Counts of expanded TCRs at PT1 were positively correlated with patch test score.

As to time point: patch test 1, 2 weeks after DPC sensitization. The treatment: therapeutic diphenylcyclopropenone sensitization with weekly scalp DPC. The germline CDR1 and CDR2 sequences are MDHEN and SYDVKM. V was cut by 2 bases and J by 2 bases, with 10 bases left in between. CDR3 length: 14 residues. MiXCR, applied by TCRdb to the RACE reads, yields one record per CDR3 protein. The sample records about 360,000 distinct CDR3 sequences, about 4.4% being singletons. This chain uses TRBV28 with TRBJ2-7; D is uncertain. The sequencing here drew on whole blood, taken in connection with sensitization to the hapten diphenylcyclopropenone (DPC). This sequence was found in a woman aged 45-59 years with alopecia areata. Some clones in this sample may be carry-over from other donors' samples. Written as DNA, the CDR3 is TGTGCCAGCAGTTTACTCGGCAGAACCTACGAGCAGTACTTC. It specifies CASSLLGRTYEQYF. Supplemented by reference TRBV28 and TRBJ2-7, the full variable domain reads DVKVTQSSRYLVKRTGEKVFLECVQDMDHENMFWYRQDPGLGLRLIYFSYDVKMKEKGDIPEGYSVSREKKERFSLILESASTNQTSMYLCASSLLGRTYEQYFGPGTRLTVT.